The clone carrying this T cell receptor beta chain occurred once. In the original workflow: The assay estimated nucleated cells by amplifying reference gene primers. Profiled with immunoSEQ multiplex PCR; TCRdb holds only in-frame clones, not every one. From that table come the V and J calls and clone size; the DNA was used to work out D and trimming. The table has roughly 83,000 clones, around 87% seen once. The data belong to a study of blood T cell repertoires in COVID-19. Study at large: Sites in the United States, Italy and Spain provided acute and convalescent COVID-19 samples. The analysed material was cDNA or gDNA that came from T cells, B-cell-depleted T cells, or PBMCs.

Germline V CDR1 and CDR2: SGHDT, YYEEEE. The CDR3 is 15 residues long. Germline trimming cut 7 bases from V and 6 bases from J; bases unmatched to any gene: 6. This TCR was sampled from an elderly man with active or convalescent COVID-19. The chain is built from TRBV5-6 and TRBJ2-2; 13 positions match TRBD2. The specimen was peripheral blood. The CDR3 region is CASDRLAGGAGELFF. The CDR3, as DNA: TGTGCCAGCGACAGACTAGCGGGAGGTGCCGGGGAGCTGTTTTTT.